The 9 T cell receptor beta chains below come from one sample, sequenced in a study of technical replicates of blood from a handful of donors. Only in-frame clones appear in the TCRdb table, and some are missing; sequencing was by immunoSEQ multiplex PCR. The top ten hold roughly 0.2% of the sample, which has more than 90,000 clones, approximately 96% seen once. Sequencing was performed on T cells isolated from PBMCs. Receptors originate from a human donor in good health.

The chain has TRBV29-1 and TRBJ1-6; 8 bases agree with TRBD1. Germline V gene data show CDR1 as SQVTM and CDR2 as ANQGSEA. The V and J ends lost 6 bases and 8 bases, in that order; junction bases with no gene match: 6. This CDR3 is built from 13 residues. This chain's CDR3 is CSVGQGGDSPLHF. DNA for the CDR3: TGCAGCGTCGGACAGGGTGGGGATTCACCCCTCCACTTT.

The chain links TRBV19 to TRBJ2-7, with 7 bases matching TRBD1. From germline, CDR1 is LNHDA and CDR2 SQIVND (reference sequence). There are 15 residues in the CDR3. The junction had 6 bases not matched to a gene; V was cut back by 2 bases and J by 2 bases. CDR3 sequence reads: CASSITGAWTYEQYF. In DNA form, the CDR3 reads TGTGCCAGTAGTATAACAGGGGCCTGGACCTACGAGCAGTACTTC.

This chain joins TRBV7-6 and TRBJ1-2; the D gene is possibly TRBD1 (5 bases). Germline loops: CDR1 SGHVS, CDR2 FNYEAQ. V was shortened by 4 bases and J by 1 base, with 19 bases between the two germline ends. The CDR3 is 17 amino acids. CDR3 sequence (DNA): TGTGCCAGCAGCTGGACACTTAAGGGACTAATTAACTATGGCTACACCTTC. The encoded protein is CASSWTLKGLINYGYTF.

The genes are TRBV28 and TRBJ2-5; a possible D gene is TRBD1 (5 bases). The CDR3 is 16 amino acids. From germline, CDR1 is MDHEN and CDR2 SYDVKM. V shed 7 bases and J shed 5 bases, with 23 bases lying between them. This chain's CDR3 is CASNPVRSAPGETQYF. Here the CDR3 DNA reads TGTGCCAGCAACCCAGTCAGGTCGGCCCCAGGGGAGACCCAGTACTTC.

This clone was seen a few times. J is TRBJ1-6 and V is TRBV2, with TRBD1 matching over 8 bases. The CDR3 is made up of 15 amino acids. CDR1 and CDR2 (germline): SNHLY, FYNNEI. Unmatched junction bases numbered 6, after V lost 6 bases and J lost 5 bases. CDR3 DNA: TGTGCCAGCAGGCGCGGGACAGGTGATAATTCACCCCTCCACTTT. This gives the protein CASRRGTGDNSPLHF.

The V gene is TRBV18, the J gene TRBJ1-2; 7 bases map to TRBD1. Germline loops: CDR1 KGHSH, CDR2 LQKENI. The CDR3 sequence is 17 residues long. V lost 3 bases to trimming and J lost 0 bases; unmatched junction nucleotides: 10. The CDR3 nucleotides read TGTGCCAGCTCACCCAATAACAGGGGTAGTGCTAACTATGGCTACACCTTC. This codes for CASSPNNRGSANYGYTF.

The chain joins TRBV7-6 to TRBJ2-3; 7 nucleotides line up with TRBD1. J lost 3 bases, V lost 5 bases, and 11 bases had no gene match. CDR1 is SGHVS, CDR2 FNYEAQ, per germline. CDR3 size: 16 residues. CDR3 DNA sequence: TGTGCCAGCAGCCGCGTGCAGGGGGTCAGAACAGATACGCAGTATTTT. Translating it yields CASSRVQGVRTDTQYF. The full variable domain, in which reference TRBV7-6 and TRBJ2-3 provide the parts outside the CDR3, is GAGVSQSPRYKVTKRGQDVALRCDPISGHVSLYWYRQALGQGPEFLTYFNYEAQQDKSGLPNDRFSAERPEGSISTLTIQRTEQRDSAMYRCASSRVQGVRTDTQYFGPGTRLTVL.

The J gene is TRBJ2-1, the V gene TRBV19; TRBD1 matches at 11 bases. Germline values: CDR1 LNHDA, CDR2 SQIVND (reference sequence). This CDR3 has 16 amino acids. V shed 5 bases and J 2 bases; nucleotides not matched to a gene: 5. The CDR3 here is CASSLGTGGPYNEQFF. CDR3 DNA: TGTGCCAGTAGTTTAGGGACAGGGGGGCCCTACAATGAGCAGTTCTTC.

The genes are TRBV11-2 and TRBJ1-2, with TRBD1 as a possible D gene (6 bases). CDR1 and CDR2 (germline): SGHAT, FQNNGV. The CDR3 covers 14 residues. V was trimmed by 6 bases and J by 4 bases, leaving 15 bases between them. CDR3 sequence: CASRRLQGAYGYTF. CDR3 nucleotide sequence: TGTGCCAGCAGACGGTTACAGGGAGCCTATGGCTACACCTTC.